Sequencing of this T cell receptor beta chain was carried out in a study of blood T cells in healthy people across ages. Background on the study: Template switching retrieved approximately one barcoded beta molecule for each two T cells.

V lost 4 bases, J lost 9 bases, and 8 bases stayed unmatched. Germline loops: CDR1 SGDLS, CDR2 YYNGEE. The CDR3 is 14 residues long. Using a J-beta primer mix together with a sample-barcoded 5' primer, a second PCR was run for roughly 6 to 12 cycles. From the 5' RACE reads, TCRdb called clonotypes with MiXCR, one entry per CDR3 protein. The top ten clones hold roughly 20% of a sample with hundreds of thousands of distinct CDR3 sequences, roughly 50% of them seen once. The sample comprised blood. This chain links TRBV9 with TRBJ2-1; 9 bases map to TRBD2. This TCR came from a man aged 25-40 years in good health. This CDR3 reads CASSSSGGRREQFF. The CDR3 coding sequence is TGTGCCAGCAGCTCCAGCGGGGGGCGGCGTGAGCAGTTCTTC.